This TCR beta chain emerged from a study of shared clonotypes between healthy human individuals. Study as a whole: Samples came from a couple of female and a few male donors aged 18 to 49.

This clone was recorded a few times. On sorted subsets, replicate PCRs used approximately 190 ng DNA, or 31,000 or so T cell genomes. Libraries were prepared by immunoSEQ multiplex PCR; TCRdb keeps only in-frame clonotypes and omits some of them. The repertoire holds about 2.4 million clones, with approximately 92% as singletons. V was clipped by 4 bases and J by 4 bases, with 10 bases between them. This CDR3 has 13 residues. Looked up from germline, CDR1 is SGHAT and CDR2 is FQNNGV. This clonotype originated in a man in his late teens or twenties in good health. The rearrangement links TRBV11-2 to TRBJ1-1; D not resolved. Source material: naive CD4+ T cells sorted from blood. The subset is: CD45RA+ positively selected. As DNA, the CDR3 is TGTGCCAGCAGCTATTTTGGAGGCACTGAAGCTTTCTTT. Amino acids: CASSYFGGTEAFF.